Shown below are 13 T cell receptor beta chains from a single sample sequenced in a study of cytomegalovirus exposure and HLA in healthy donors. The PCR employed 60 Vbeta primers together with 13 Jbeta primers. Clones were sequenced by immunoSEQ multiplex PCR, and TCRdb holds only the in-frame ones, with some missing. The sample shows fewer than 250,000 clones, more than 60% of them seen only once. The sample taken for sequencing was PBMCs. The receptor source for this set is a woman aged 30 to 39 in good health and CMV-seropositive.

The genes are TRBV9 and TRBJ2-2, with 7 bases aligning to TRBD2. The CDR3 runs 14 residues. Trimming cost V 7 bases and J 5 bases; bases outside gene matches: 8. The germline gives CDR1 SGDLS, CDR2 YYNGEE. For the CDR3, the DNA is TGTGCCAGCGGCCCCGGGGGAGGGACCGGGGAGCTGTTTTTT. Its protein product is CASGPGGGTGELFF.

The chain is built from TRBV4-1 and TRBJ1-1, with D possibly being TRBD1 (5 bases). The germline CDR1 and CDR2 sequences are MGHRA and YSYEKL. This CDR3 contains 16 residues. V dropped 4 bases and J dropped 1 base, with 16 bases sitting between them. The DNA of the CDR3 is TGCGCCAGCAGCCCCCAGGGCGGGGGACCGAACACTGAAGCTTTCTTT. Residues: CASSPQGGGPNTEAFF.

The chain combines TRBV4-1 with TRBJ1-3, with TRBD1 matching 7 bases. The CDR3 contains 16 residues. Per the germline V gene, CDR1 is MGHRA and CDR2 is YSYEKL. With 7 bases clipped from V and 0 bases from J, the junction kept 9 bases outside the gene matches. CDR3 DNA sequence: TGCGCCAGCAACCCCCCGGGACAGATCTCTGGAAACACCATATATTTT. Its protein is CASNPPGQISGNTIYF.

This sequence joins TRBV5-1 and TRBJ1-1, with D possibly being TRBD1 (5 bases). This CDR3 has 15 amino acids. The V end lost 0 bases, the J end lost 0 bases, and 9 bases lay between the germline ends. Germline assignment: CDR1 SGHRS and CDR2 YFSETQ. In DNA, the CDR3 is TGCGCCAGCAGCTTGGGTTCAGGGATGAACACTGAAGCTTTCTTT. This encodes CASSLGSGMNTEAFF.

V and J are TRBV19 and TRBJ2-7, with 8 bases that match TRBD1. Germline V gene lookup returns CDR1 LNHDA and CDR2 SQIVND (reference sequence). CDR3 size: 14 residues. Trimming removed 7 bases from V and 0 bases from J; junction bases left unmatched: 5. The CDR3 region is CASKGTGSSYEQYF. The DNA for the CDR3 is TGTGCCAGTAAAGGGACAGGCAGCTCCTACGAGCAGTACTTC.

This chain connects TRBV5-6 to TRBJ1-2; possible D gene TRBD1, 6 bases. The ends were cut back, 0 bases at V and 9 bases at J, with 15 bases in the middle. Germline-derived CDR1 and CDR2 are SGHDT and YYEEEE. This CDR3 contains 14 residues. CDR3 sequence reads: CASSLASGAKSYTF. The CDR3 nucleotides read TGTGCCAGCAGCTTGGCTTCAGGGGCGAAAAGCTACACCTTC.

This sequence joins TRBV19 and TRBJ1-2; 7 bases fit TRBD1. This CDR3 region has 14 residues. J was trimmed by 4 bases and V by 3 bases; bases with no gene match: 5. The germline V gene encodes CDR1 LNHDA and CDR2 SQIVND (reference sequence). CDR3 protein: CASSIQGGGYGYTF. In DNA, the CDR3 is TGTGCCAGTAGTATTCAAGGGGGCGGCTATGGCTACACCTTC.

This chain links TRBV15 with TRBJ2-5, with 11 bases lining up with TRBD2. Judging by the DNA end, TRBJ2-7 fits better; the J call may be wrong. Germline CDR1 and CDR2: LNHNV and YYDKDF (reference sequence). The CDR3 has 15 residues. In DNA form, the CDR3 reads TGTGCCACCAGCACCGGGACTAGCGGCTCCTACGAGCAGTACTTC. It codes for CATSTGTSGSYEQYF.

The chain joins TRBV19 to TRBJ1-2, with TRBD1 matching over 9 bases. This CDR3 has 13 amino acids. With 6 bases clipped from V and 5 bases from J, the junction kept 4 bases outside the gene matches. Germline CDR1 and CDR2: LNHDA and SQIVND (reference sequence). The CDR3 DNA sequence: TGTGCCAGTAGGATGACAGGGGGTTATGGCTACACCTTC. Its protein is CASRMTGGYGYTF.

V and J are TRBV28 and TRBJ1-4, with D unclear. Trimming removed 3 bases at V and 7 bases at J, with 3 bases between. The CDR3 runs 11 residues. The V gene's germline CDR1 is MDHEN and CDR2 SYDVKM. CDR3 region: CASSFSEKLFF. In DNA, the CDR3 is TGTGCCAGCAGTTTCAGTGAAAAACTGTTTTTT.

V usage is TRBV5-4 and J usage is TRBJ2-7; 7 bases are a match to TRBD1. Trimming cost V 4 bases and J 2 bases; bases outside gene matches: 6. There are 14 residues in the CDR3. Germline CDR1 reads SGHNT; CDR2 reads YYREEE (reference sequence). This chain's CDR3 is CASSTNRGTYEQYF. CDR3 nucleotides: TGTGCCAGCAGCACCAACAGGGGTACCTACGAGCAGTACTTC.

This clone showed up just once. V is TRBV4-2 and J is TRBJ1-6, with unresolved D. V lost 3 bases and J 4 bases, leaving 16 bases between the germline ends. The CDR3 spans 17 residues. From germline, CDR1 is LGHNA and CDR2 YNFKEQ. The CDR3 loop is CASSHPKITGYNSPLHF. CDR3 in DNA: TGTGCCAGCAGCCATCCTAAAATTACGGGTTATAATTCACCCCTCCACTTT.

The sample holds a few counts of this clone. The chain uses TRBV14 and TRBJ1-3; D uncertain. The V gene lost 6 bases and the J gene lost 4 bases, with 10 bases spanning the gap. Germline values: CDR1 SGHDN, CDR2 FVKESK. This CDR3 has 13 residues. Here the CDR3 DNA reads TGTGCCAGCAGTTCTTTCTTGGGAAACACCATATATTTT. It yields the protein CASSSFLGNTIYF. The full variable domain, rest sourced from reference TRBV14 and TRBJ1-3, is EAGVTQFPSHSVIEKGQTVTLRCDPISGHDNLYWYRRVMGKEIKFLLHFVKESKQDESGMPNNRFLAERTGGTYSTLKVQPAELEDSGVYFCASSSFLGNTIYFGEGSWLTVV.